The entry below describes one T cell receptor (beta chain). This sample is part of a study of CD8 T cells in Susac syndrome. High-throughput TCR beta sequencing covered peripheral CD8+ and CD4+ T cells. cDNA came from about 0.46 to 1 ug RNA primed by random hexamers. The CDR3 of TCR beta was amplified by immunoSEQ multiplex PCR across 54 Vbeta and 13 Jbeta. TCRdb ran MiXCR on the immunoSEQ multiplex PCR reads and lists one entry per CDR3 protein. The sample records some 200,000 distinct CDR3 sequences, about 95% being singletons. Trimming took 3 bases from V and 6 from J, leaving 12 bases between them. Germline CDR1 MDHEN, CDR2 SYDVKM. The CDR3 runs 14 residues.

The sequenced sample was CD8+ T cells from PBMCs. This receptor was taken from a human donor with Susac syndrome. This chain links TRBV28 with TRBJ1-5; D not resolved. In nucleotides, the CDR3 is TGTGCCAGCAGTTTTCATACGGACCTTCAGCCCCAGCATTTT. This codes for CASSFHTDLQPQHF.